This T cell receptor beta chain derives from a study of blood T cells in healthy people across ages. Findings and limits, study-wide: There were more naive CD4+ cells and higher diversity in long-lived donors than in aged donors. Calculation of diversity from one million T cells yielded estimates considered to be underestimates.

With regard to this clonotype: Antigen: not known.

A minimum of 5.5 micrograms of total RNA was extracted per sample. Together with a sample-barcoded 5' primer, a J-beta primer mix was included in a second PCR lasting about 6 to 11 cycles. Each cDNA molecule was tagged by a template-switch adaptor with 12 random nucleotides. TCRdb re-analysed the 5' RACE reads in MiXCR, keeping a single row per CDR3 protein. The sample records about 1.1 million distinct CDR3 sequences, 35% to 45% being singletons. V gave up 6 bases and J gave up 0 bases, with 9 bases separating them. The CDR3 consists of 15 residues. The V and J genes are TRBV12-3 or TRBV12-4 and TRBJ2-6; D gene uncertain. Sequencing was done on a sample of blood. The sequence was obtained from a man aged 18 to 29 in good health. CDR3 protein: CASSKTDSGANVLTF. DNA of the CDR3: TGTGCCAGCAGCAAAACAGACTCTGGGGCCAACGTCCTGACTTTC.